The source of this T cell receptor (beta chain) is a study of blood T cell repertoires in COVID-19. This study enrolled people aged roughly 18 to 89 from approximately 25 US geographic areas. V dropped 0 bases and J dropped 2 bases, with 8 bases sitting between them. This CDR3 has 14 amino acids. Germline V gene lookup returns CDR1 SGHRS and CDR2 YFSETQ. Sequencing used immunoSEQ multiplex PCR; TCRdb keeps in-frame clones, though not all of them. The sample yields under 350,000 clones, around 92% seen once. The chain carries TRBV5-1 and TRBJ1-1, with D hard to call. Specimen: PBMCs or T cells enriched from blood (not recorded which). The source is an older woman who had recovered from COVID-19. The CDR3 DNA reads as TGCGCCAGCAGCTTGGTGGCCAGAAACACTGAAGCTTTCTTT. This gives the protein CASSLVARNTEAFF.